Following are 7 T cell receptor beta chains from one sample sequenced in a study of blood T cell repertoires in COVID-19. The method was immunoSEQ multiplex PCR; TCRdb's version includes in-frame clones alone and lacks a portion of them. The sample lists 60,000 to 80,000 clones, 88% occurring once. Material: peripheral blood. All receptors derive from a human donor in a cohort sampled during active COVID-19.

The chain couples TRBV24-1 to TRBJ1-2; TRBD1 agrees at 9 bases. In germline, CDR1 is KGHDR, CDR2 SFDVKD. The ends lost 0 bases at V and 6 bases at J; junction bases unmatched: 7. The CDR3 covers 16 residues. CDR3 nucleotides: TGTGCCACCAGTGATTTGCCTGGACAGGGGAGTGATGGCTACACCTTC. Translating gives CATSDLPGQGSDGYTF.

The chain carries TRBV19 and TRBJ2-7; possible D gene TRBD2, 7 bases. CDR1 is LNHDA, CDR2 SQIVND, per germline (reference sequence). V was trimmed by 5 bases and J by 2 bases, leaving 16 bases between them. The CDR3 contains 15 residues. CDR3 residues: CASSASTGRAYEQYF. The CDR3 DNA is TGTGCCAGTAGTGCTAGTACAGGGAGGGCCTACGAGCAGTACTTC.

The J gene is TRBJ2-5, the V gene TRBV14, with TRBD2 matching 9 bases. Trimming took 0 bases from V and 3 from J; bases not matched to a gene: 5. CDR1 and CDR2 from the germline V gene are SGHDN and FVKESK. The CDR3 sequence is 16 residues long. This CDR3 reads CASSQDVGGGEETQYF. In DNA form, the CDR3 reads TGTGCCAGCAGCCAAGATGTCGGCGGGGGGGAAGAGACCCAGTACTTC.

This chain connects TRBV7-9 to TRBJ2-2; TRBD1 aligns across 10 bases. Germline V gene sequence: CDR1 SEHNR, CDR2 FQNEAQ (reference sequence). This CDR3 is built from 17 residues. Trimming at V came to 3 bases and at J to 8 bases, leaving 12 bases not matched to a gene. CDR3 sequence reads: CASSLLQPGQGKGELFF. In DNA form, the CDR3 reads TGTGCCAGCAGCTTGCTTCAACCGGGACAGGGGAAGGGGGAGCTGTTTTTT.

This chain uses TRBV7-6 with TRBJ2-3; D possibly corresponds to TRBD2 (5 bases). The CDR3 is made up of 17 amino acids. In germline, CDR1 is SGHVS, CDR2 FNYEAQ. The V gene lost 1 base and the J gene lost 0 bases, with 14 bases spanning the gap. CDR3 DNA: TGTGCCAGCAGCTTAGTTGATGGCGGGCCAAGCACAGATACGCAGTATTTT. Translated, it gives CASSLVDGGPSTDTQYF.

Here the CDR3 DNA reads TGTGCCAGTAGTATTGGGGCAGCGGGATGGACCGGGGAGCTGTTTTTT. Translation gives CASSIGAAGWTGELFF. This sequence joins TRBV19 and TRBJ2-2; 7 bases align to TRBD2. CDR1 and CDR2 (germline): LNHDA, SQIVND (reference sequence). With 3 bases clipped from V and 5 bases from J, the junction kept 9 bases outside the gene matches. The CDR3 is made up of 16 amino acids.

As DNA, the CDR3 is TGCGCCAGCAGCTTGGAGGGACTAGCGGGGAAGAGGGACACCGGGGAGCTGTTTTTT. Translated: CASSLEGLAGKRDTGELFF. The V gene is TRBV5-1, the J gene TRBJ2-2; the match to TRBD2 covers 13 bases. Germline V lookup: CDR1 SGHRS, CDR2 YFSETQ. Trimming cost V 0 bases and J 3 bases; bases outside gene matches: 8. The CDR3 loop spans 19 amino acids.